This TCR beta chain stems from a study of cytomegalovirus exposure and HLA in healthy donors. CDR3 size: 14 residues. The ends lost 5 bases at V and 2 bases at J; junction bases unmatched: 7. Germline V gene lookup returns CDR1 SGHNT and CDR2 YYREEE (reference sequence). Worth noting for this clone: The antigen is undetermined.

Regarding the study as a whole: Versus the roughly 670-donor mean, an Asian-associated ancestry cluster reportedly showed fewer N-insertions in a later analysis. Previous analysis showed most TCR beta V segments were productive about 87% or about 30% of the time. The authors later found most CMV-associated TCR beta chains appeared HLA-restricted. Available immune exposure information covered CMV serostatus only.

The primer mix had 60 Vbeta and 13 Jbeta primers. The assay was immunoSEQ multiplex PCR, and TCRdb's table has in-frame clones only and misses some. The sample consists of some 160,000 clones, 80% of them appearing once. This chain links TRBV5-4 with TRBJ2-7, with 7 nucleotides matching TRBD2. The clonotype originates from a male donor in good health and CMV-seropositive. Sequencing input: PBMCs. This chain's CDR3 is CASRPGLTAYEQYF. Here the CDR3 DNA reads TGTGCCAGCAGACCGGGACTAACGGCCTACGAGCAGTACTTC.